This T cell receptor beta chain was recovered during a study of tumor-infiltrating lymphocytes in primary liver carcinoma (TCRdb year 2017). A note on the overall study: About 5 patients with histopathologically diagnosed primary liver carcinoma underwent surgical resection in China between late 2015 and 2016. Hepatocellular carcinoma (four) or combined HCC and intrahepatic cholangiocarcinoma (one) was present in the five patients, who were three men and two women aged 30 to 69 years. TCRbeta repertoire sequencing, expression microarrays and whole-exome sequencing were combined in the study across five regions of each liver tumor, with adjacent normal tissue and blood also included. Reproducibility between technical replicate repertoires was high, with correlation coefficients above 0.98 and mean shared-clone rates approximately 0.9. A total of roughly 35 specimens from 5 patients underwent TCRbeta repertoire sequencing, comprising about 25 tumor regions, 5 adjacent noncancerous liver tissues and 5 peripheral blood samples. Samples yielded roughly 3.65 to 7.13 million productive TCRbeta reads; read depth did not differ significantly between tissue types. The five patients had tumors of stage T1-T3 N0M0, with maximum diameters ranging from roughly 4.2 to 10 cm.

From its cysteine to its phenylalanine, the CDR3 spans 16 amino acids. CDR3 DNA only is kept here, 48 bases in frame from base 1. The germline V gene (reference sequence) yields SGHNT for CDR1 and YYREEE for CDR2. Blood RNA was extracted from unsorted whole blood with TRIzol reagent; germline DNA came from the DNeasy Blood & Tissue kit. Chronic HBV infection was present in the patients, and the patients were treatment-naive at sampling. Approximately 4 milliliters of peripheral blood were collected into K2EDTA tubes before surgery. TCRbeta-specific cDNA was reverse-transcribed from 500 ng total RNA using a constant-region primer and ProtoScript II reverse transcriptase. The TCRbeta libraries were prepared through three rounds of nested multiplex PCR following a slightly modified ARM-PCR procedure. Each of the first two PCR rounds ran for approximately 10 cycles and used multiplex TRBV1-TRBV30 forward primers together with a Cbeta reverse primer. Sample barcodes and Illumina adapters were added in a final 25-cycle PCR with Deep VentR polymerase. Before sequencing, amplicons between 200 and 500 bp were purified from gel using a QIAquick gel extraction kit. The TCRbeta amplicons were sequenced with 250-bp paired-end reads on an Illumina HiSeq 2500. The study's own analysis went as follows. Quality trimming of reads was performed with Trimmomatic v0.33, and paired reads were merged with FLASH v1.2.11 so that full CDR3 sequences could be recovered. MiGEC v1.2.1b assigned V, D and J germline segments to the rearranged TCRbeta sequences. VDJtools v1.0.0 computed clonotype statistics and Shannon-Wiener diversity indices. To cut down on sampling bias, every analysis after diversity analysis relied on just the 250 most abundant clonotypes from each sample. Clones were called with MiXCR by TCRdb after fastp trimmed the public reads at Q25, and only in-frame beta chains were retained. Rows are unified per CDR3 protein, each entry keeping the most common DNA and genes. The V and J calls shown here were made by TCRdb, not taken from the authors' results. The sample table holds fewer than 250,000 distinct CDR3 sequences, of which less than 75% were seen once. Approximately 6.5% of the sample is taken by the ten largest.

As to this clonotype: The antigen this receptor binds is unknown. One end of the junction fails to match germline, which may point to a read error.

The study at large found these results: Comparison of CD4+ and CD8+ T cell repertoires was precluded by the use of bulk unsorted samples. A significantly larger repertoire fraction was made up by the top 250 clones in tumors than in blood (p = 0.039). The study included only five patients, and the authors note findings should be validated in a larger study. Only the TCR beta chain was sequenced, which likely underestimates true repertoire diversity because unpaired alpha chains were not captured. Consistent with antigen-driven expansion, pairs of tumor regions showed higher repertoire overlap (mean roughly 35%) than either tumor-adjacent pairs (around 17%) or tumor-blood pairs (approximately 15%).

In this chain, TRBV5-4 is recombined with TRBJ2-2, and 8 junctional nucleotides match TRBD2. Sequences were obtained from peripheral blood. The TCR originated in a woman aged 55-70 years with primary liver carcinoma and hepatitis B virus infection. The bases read TGTGCCAGCAGCTTTGGACTAGCCGTCGACACCGGGGAGCCGTTTTTT. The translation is CASSFGLAVDTGEPFF.